What follows are 18 T cell receptor beta chains derived from one specimen sequenced in a study of regulatory T cells in long-lasting Graves disease. Specified time point: newly diagnosed GD, antithyroid drugs for less than 3 months. The TCR library was prepared using RNA isolated from PBMCs. HTBI primers from iRepertoire and Arm-PCR of CDR3 regions yielded the TCR beta libraries. TCRdb reprocessed the multiplex PCR reads with MiXCR, giving one entry per CDR3 protein. The sample has 400,000 to 450,000 distinct CDR3 sequences; about 15% are singletons. These data were also reused for a study on T cells in Graves' hyperthyroidism and ophthalmopathy.

The specimen comprised peripheral blood mononuclear cells (PBMCs), sampled at new diagnosis, from a patient treated with antithyroid drugs. These receptors came from a woman aged 30 to 39 with Graves disease.

This clonotype was seen repeatedly, ten times or more. The chain joins TRBV20-1 to TRBJ1-1; a possible D gene is TRBD1 (6 bases). The CDR3 totals 15 residues. Germline CDR1 and CDR2: DFQATT and SNEGSKA (reference sequence). Between the trimmed V and J ends, which lost 0 bases and 4 bases, there was a span of 15 bases. CDR3 sequence reads: CSARDLRGAGTEAFF. The CDR3 region has the DNA TGCAGTGCTAGAGATCTTCGGGGGGCAGGCACTGAAGCTTTCTTT.

This chain joins TRBV19 and TRBJ2-1; D may be TRBD1 or TRBD2 (5 bases each). Germline V lookup: CDR1 LNHDA, CDR2 SQIVND (reference sequence). V lost 4 bases, J lost 10 bases, and 23 bases lay in between. The CDR3 is made up of 16 amino acids. CDR3 in amino acids: CASSTLGDLTVREQFF. For the CDR3, the DNA is TGTGCCAGTAGTACCCTCGGGGACCTCACGGTCCGGGAGCAGTTCTTC.

V is TRBV10-3 and J is TRBJ1-2, with 7 bases identical to TRBD1. V lost 2 bases, J lost 4 bases, and 13 bases stayed unmatched. The germline gives CDR1 ENHRY, CDR2 SYGVKD. The CDR3 is 17 amino acids. The CDR3, as DNA: TGTGCCATCAGTGAGGGGACAGTATCAGTCCCGGGCTATGGCTACACCTTC. This translates into CAISEGTVSVPGYGYTF.

This clonotype has more than one count but fewer than ten. V gene TRBV27 combines with J gene TRBJ2-1; 7 bases align to TRBD2. CDR3 size: 16 residues. CDR1 is MNHEY and CDR2 is SMNVEV in the germline V gene (reference sequence). V lost 5 bases to trimming and J lost 0 bases; unmatched junction nucleotides: 7. DNA for the CDR3: TGTGCCAGCAGTCATTTAGCGGGCCACTCCTACAATGAGCAGTTCTTC. As protein: CASSHLAGHSYNEQFF.

This clonotype occurred many times. J is TRBJ2-1 and V is TRBV18, with 11 bases identical to TRBD2. V gave up 6 bases and J gave up 7 bases; unmatched junction bases: 8. The CDR3 sequence is 15 residues long. CDR1 is KGHSH and CDR2 is LQKENI in the germline V gene. The CDR3 nucleotides are TGTGCCAGCTCGCAACTAGCGGGAGATCAGAATGAGCAGTTCTTC. Protein sequence: CASSQLAGDQNEQFF.

This clonotype showed up many times. This chain links TRBV7-2 with TRBJ2-1, with D possibly being TRBD2 (6 bases). The germline V gene has CDR1 SGHTA and CDR2 FQGNSA. The V end was cut by 2 bases, the J end by 5 bases, with 10 bases between. The CDR3 is made up of 14 amino acids. For the CDR3, the DNA is TGTGCCAGCAGCTTATTTGGGACTCACAATGAGCAGTTCTTC. It codes for CASSLFGTHNEQFF.

A note on this clonotype: Given a much more abundant clone one base away, this may be a read error. This chain connects TRBV30 to TRBJ1-4; 7 bases align to TRBD1. The CDR3 extends over 12 amino acids. Looked up from germline, CDR1 is GTSNPN and CDR2 is SVGIG (reference sequence). The CDR3 is CALDRLNEKLSF. CDR3 nucleotide sequence: TGTGCCTTGGACAGGCTGAATGAAAAACTGTCTTTT.

The chain recombines TRBV7-2 with TRBJ2-7; D perhaps matches TRBD2 (6 bases). This CDR3 spans 14 amino acids. CDR1 is SGHTA, CDR2 FQGNSA, per germline. The germline V and J ends were trimmed by 1 base and 5 bases, with 12 bases remaining between them. The CDR3 DNA follows: TGTGCCAGCAGCTTAGTAGCGGAGCTCCACGAGCAGTACTTC. Its protein product is CASSLVAELHEQYF.

This clonotype turned up a few times. This sequence may be a read error, since a much larger clone differs from it by one base. The CDR3 nucleotides are TGTGCCAGCAGTGGAGCGGGTGGGGGGTCCTACAATGAGCAGTACTTC. The encoded protein is CASSGAGGGSYNEQYF. This chain connects TRBV12-3 or TRBV12-4 to TRBJ2-7; weak D call: TRBD2 (6 bases). The ends were cut back, 5 bases at V and 7 bases at J, with 24 bases in the middle. CDR3 length equals 16 residues.

This clonotype came up many times. The chain carries TRBV12-3 or TRBV12-4 and TRBJ2-3; maybe TRBD1 (5 bases). The J call is doubtful: the DNA matches TRBJ2-7 better. CDR3 length: 17 amino acids. DNA for the CDR3: TGTGCCAGCAGCCTTAGGGCCTCTCTTTCCAGGGCATACGAGCAGTACTTC. Its protein is CASSLRASLSRAYEQYF.

This clonotype showed up many times. The V and J genes are TRBV2 and TRBJ1-2; tentative D call: TRBD1 (5 bases). Germline V gene data show CDR1 as SNHLY and CDR2 as FYNNEI. V lost 5 bases to trimming and J lost 4 bases, with 8 bases between them. The CDR3 has 12 residues. CDR3 sequence (DNA): TGTGCCAGCAGTACAGGACTCTATGGCTACACCTTC. It yields the protein CASSTGLYGYTF.

Many counts were recorded for this clonotype. The DNA for the CDR3 is TGTGCCAGCAGTACAGGGTTAGGCGAGACCCAGTACTTC. It is translated as CASSTGLGETQYF. The chain carries TRBV3-1 and TRBJ2-5, with D tentatively TRBD1 (6 bases). The V gene lost 6 bases and the J gene lost 5 bases, with 13 bases spanning the gap. CDR3 length equals 13 residues. The germline gives CDR1 LGHDT, CDR2 YNNKEL (reference sequence).

This clonotype was picked up many times. The chain combines TRBV3-1 with TRBJ2-1; 11 bases are a match to TRBD2. Germline V CDR1 and CDR2: LGHDT, YNNKEL (reference sequence). Losses at the gene ends were 4 bases for V and 2 bases for J; bases not matched to a gene: 4. The CDR3 extends over 16 amino acids. The CDR3 DNA is TGTGCCAGCAGCCCGCAGACTAGCGGGACCTACAATGAGCAGTTCTTC. Residues: CASSPQTSGTYNEQFF.

V gene TRBV6-2 or TRBV6-3 combines with J gene TRBJ1-3, with D unclear. The CDR3 runs to 16 residues. The V gene lost 0 bases and the J gene lost 0 bases, with 9 bases spanning the gap. The germline V gene encodes CDR1 MNHEY and CDR2 SVGEGT. CDR3 amino acids: CASSYSPASSGNTIYF. CDR3 DNA sequence: TGTGCCAGCAGTTACTCGCCAGCAAGCTCTGGAAACACCATATATTTT.

The table lists this clonotype with many counts. This sequence joins TRBV11-3 and TRBJ2-1; D possibly corresponds to TRBD2 (6 bases). CDR1 and CDR2 (germline): SGHNT, YENEEA. V lost 6 bases, J lost 7 bases, and 19 bases lay in between. The CDR3 is 15 residues long. The CDR3 DNA reads as TGTGCCAGCAGTTCCCGGGGGAGTGGCTTGAATGAGCAGTTCTTC. This translates into CASSSRGSGLNEQFF. The whole variable domain, filled in from reference TRBV11-3 and TRBJ2-1, reads EAGVVQSPRYKIIEKKQPVAFWCNPISGHNTLYWYLQNLGQGPELLIRYENEEAVDDSQLPKDRFSAERLKGVDSTLKIQPAELGDSAVYLCASSSRGSGLNEQFFGPGTRLTVL.

This clonotype came up many times. The junction shows a germline mismatch at one end, possibly a read error. The gene calls are TRBV7-9 and TRBJ2-5; D is unresolved. CDR1 is SEHNR, CDR2 FQNEAQ, per germline (reference sequence). The CDR3 totals 14 residues. The CDR3 here is CASSLEAGQETQYF. DNA of the CDR3: TGCGCCAGCAGCTTGGAAGCCGGCCAAGAGACCCAGTACTTC. Looking up the rest from reference TRBV7-9 and TRBJ2-5 gives the full variable domain: DTGVSQNPRHKITKRGQNVTFRCDPISEHNRLYWYRQTLGQGPEFLTYFQNEAQLEKSRLLSDRFSAERPKGSFSTLEIQRTEQGDSAMYLCASSLEAGQETQYFGPGTRLLVL.

This clonotype occurred many times. The J gene is TRBJ2-7, the V gene TRBV6-2 or TRBV6-3; 9 positions match TRBD1. Germline V gives CDR1 MNHEY, CDR2 SVGEGT. J was trimmed by 5 bases and V by 6 bases; bases with no gene match: 14. This CDR3 has 16 amino acids. CDR3 loop: CASRRGQGIPPDEQYF. CDR3 nucleotides: TGTGCCAGCAGACGGGGACAGGGAATTCCACCAGACGAGCAGTACTTC.

This clonotype has at least ten counts. The gene calls are TRBV6-5 and TRBJ2-3, with D unresolved. Trimming took off 2 bases at V and 2 bases at J, with 11 bases between the two ends. The CDR3 extends over 15 amino acids. Germline V lookup: CDR1 MNHEY, CDR2 SVGAGI. The CDR3 nucleotides read TGTGCCAGCAGTTACGGAGTTGGAAACACAGATACGCAGTATTTT. As protein: CASSYGVGNTDTQYF.